This record covers a single T cell receptor beta chain. The antigen remains unidentified. Blood specimens came from baseline, cycle 4 day 1, and cycle 7 day 1. The CDR3 runs 18 residues. V shed 5 bases and J shed 0 bases, with 20 bases lying between them. CDR1 is SNHLY and CDR2 is FYNNEI in the germline V gene. This record comes from a study of OX40 agonist ivuxolimab in advanced cancers. Across the whole study: Dosing consisted of intravenous ivuxolimab at 0.01 to 10 mg/kg every 2 weeks. Antecedent anti-PD-1, anti-PD-L1 or anti-CTLA-4 therapy was permissible, with under 50% having received some. Points from the study as a whole: Clonal expansion by week 6 occurred in CD4+ and CD8+ blood T cells (at 0.1 to 3.0 mg/kg).

Sequencing was performed with immunoSEQ multiplex PCR; in TCRdb, only in-frame clones are kept and a portion is missing. This table has 99,000 or so clones, around nine tenths appearing once. The receptor was derived from an adult with an advanced solid tumor such as melanoma, head and neck, liver or kidney cancer. Sequencing was performed on CD4+ or CD8+ T cells sorted from blood, taken in a trial of the OX40 agonist ivuxolimab. The chain links TRBV2 to TRBJ1-5; perhaps TRBD1 as D (5 bases). For the CDR3, the DNA is TGTGCCAGCAGTCTATTAAACGCCCGGGGCCTTAGCAATCAGCCCCAGCATTTT. Translation: CASSLLNARGLSNQPQHF.